Presented here are 27 T cell receptor beta chains from one specimen sequenced in a study of T cell responses to AZD1222 COVID-19 vaccine. Clones were read by immunoSEQ multiplex PCR, and TCRdb kept only the in-frame ones, dropping some. The repertoire has 95,000 to 150,000 clones, around nine tenths of them found once; the top ten carry over 1.5%. Sequences were derived from peripheral blood, sampled on day 0 of AZD1222 vaccination. The source of these receptors is an adult in good health.

This clone was seen only once. The chain links TRBV3-1 (or the pseudogene TRBV3-2) to TRBJ2-1, with 7 bases identical to TRBD2. This CDR3 is built from 13 residues. Trimming removed 5 bases from V and 7 bases from J; junction bases left unmatched: 5. Germline values: CDR1 LGHDT, CDR2 YNNKEL (reference sequence). The CDR3 here is CASSTPGLNEQFF. The CDR3, as DNA: TGTGCCAGCAGCACACCGGGACTAAATGAGCAGTTCTTC.

The DNA of the CDR3 is TGTGCCTGGGCACAGGGGGTGGAAAATTCACCCCTCCACTTT. Its translation is CAWAQGVENSPLHF. The V call is TRBV30, the J call TRBJ1-6; 8 nucleotides match TRBD1. CDR1 is GTSNPN and CDR2 is SVGIG in the germline V gene (reference sequence). CDR3 length equals 14 residues. V gave up 5 bases and J gave up 7 bases; unmatched junction bases: 7. Drawing the rest from reference TRBV30 and TRBJ1-6, the complete variable domain is SQTIHQWPATLVQPVGSPLSLECTVEGTSNPNLYWYRQAAGRGLQLLFYSVGIGQISSEVPQNLSASRPQDRQFILSSKKLLLSDSGFYLCAWAQGVENSPLHFGNGTRLTVT.

The V call is TRBV9, the J call TRBJ2-1; TRBD2 matches 12 bases. Germline CDR1 SGDLS, CDR2 YYNGEE. CDR3 length: 16 amino acids. Trimming removed 0 bases from V and 6 bases from J; junction bases left unmatched: 4. The CDR3 region is CASSVGWTSGANEQFF. The CDR3 DNA sequence: TGTGCCAGCAGCGTAGGTTGGACTAGCGGGGCCAATGAGCAGTTCTTC.

The J gene is TRBJ1-3, the V gene TRBV10-3; D is perhaps TRBD1 (5 bases). This CDR3 contains 16 residues. Per the germline V gene, CDR1 is ENHRY and CDR2 is SYGVKD. The V end lost 5 bases, the J end lost 0 bases, and 14 bases lay between the germline ends. This CDR3 reads CAISPGTASSGNTIYF. The CDR3 DNA reads TGTGCCATCAGTCCGGGGACTGCGAGCTCTGGAAACACCATATATTTT.

The chain recombines TRBV11-2 with TRBJ2-5; D not certain. Deletions cut 6 bases from V and 5 bases from J, with 10 bases between. The germline V gene encodes CDR1 SGHAT and CDR2 FQNNGV. The CDR3 loop spans 12 amino acids. The CDR3 loop reads CASRSESETQYF. CDR3 coding DNA: TGTGCCAGCAGGTCAGAATCCGAGACCCAGTACTTC.

The chain combines TRBV2 with TRBJ2-1; maybe TRBD1 (6 bases). The CDR3 sequence is 14 residues long. The V gene's germline CDR1 is SNHLY and CDR2 FYNNEI. V was pared by 6 bases and J by 2 bases, with 11 bases between. CDR3 residues: CASRQQGAYNEQFF. Written as DNA, the CDR3 is TGTGCCAGCAGGCAACAGGGTGCCTACAATGAGCAGTTCTTC.

The gene calls are TRBV19 and TRBJ1-1; 8 positions agree with TRBD1. Germline trimming cut 6 bases from V and 1 base from J; bases unmatched to any gene: 4. The CDR3 consists of 14 residues. Looked up from germline, CDR1 is LNHDA and CDR2 is SQIVND (reference sequence). The CDR3 sequence: CASRLTGANTEAFF. CDR3 nucleotide sequence: TGTGCCAGTAGGTTGACAGGGGCGAACACTGAAGCTTTCTTT.

The gene calls are TRBV9 and TRBJ1-3; D ambiguous. There are 14 residues in the CDR3. Trimming shortened V by 3 bases and J by 3 bases, and 10 bases separated the two germline ends. The germline V gene has CDR1 SGDLS and CDR2 YYNGEE. For the CDR3, the DNA is TGTGCCAGCAGCGGGGCTCTGGATGGAAACACCATATATTTT. Translation: CASSGALDGNTIYF.

This chain's CDR3 is CASSLGGLVAYEQYF. For the CDR3, the DNA is TGTGCCAGCAGCCTAGGGGGACTAGTCGCCTACGAGCAGTACTTC. This rearrangement joins TRBV3-1 (or the pseudogene TRBV3-2) to TRBJ2-7, with 8 bases matching TRBD2. The length of the CDR3 is 15 residues. The junction had 7 bases not matched to a gene; V was cut back by 4 bases and J by 2 bases. Germline V CDR1 and CDR2: LGHDT, YNNKEL (reference sequence).

The chain combines TRBV3-1 (or the pseudogene TRBV3-2) with TRBJ1-1, with a possible D match to TRBD1 (6 bases). CDR3 length: 12 amino acids. Trimming shortened V by 2 bases and J by 7 bases, and 8 bases separated the two germline ends. CDR1 and CDR2 (germline): LGHDT, YNNKEL (reference sequence). CDR3 protein: CASSQSTGEAFF. In nucleotides, the CDR3 is TGTGCCAGCAGCCAATCGACAGGTGAAGCTTTCTTT.

J is TRBJ1-1 and V is TRBV6-5; D is ambiguous. V lost 10 bases and J lost 4, with 16 bases in between. Germline V CDR1 and CDR2: MNHEY, SVGAGI. The CDR3 has 13 residues. As DNA, the CDR3 is TGTGCCATCCGACGGAGCCGGGGCACTGAAGCTTTCTTT. Translated: CAIRRSRGTEAFF.

The rearrangement joins TRBV7-2 to TRBJ2-3, with D tentatively TRBD1 (5 bases). V shed 11 bases and J shed 3 bases, with 15 bases lying between them. Germline V CDR1 and CDR2: SGHTA, FQGNSA. The CDR3 contains 13 residues. The chain's CDR3 is CASVGRFTDTQYF. The CDR3 nucleotides read TGTGCCTCGGTGGGGCGATTTACAGATACGCAGTATTTT.

The CDR3 coding sequence is TGTGCCAGCAGTTATGGGGGGTCTAATTCACCCCTCCACTTT. Translation gives CASSYGGSNSPLHF. The gene calls are TRBV6-2 or TRBV6-3 and TRBJ1-6; D might be TRBD1 (5 bases). Between the trimmed V and J ends, which lost 3 bases and 6 bases, there was a span of 9 bases. Per germline, CDR1 MNHEY and CDR2 SVGEGT. The CDR3 totals 14 residues.

J is TRBJ1-3 and V is TRBV6-5, with D perhaps TRBD1 (5 bases). Trimming removed 0 bases at V and 4 bases at J, with 10 bases between. The CDR3 is 15 amino acids. Germline assignment: CDR1 MNHEY and CDR2 SVGAGI. CDR3 sequence (DNA): TGTGCCAGCAGTTACTCGACAGTGTACGGAAACACCATATATTTT. Translated: CASSYSTVYGNTIYF.

The chain carries TRBV7-9 and TRBJ1-5, with no clear D. The CDR3 length is 14 residues. V was clipped by 2 bases and J by 2 bases, with 7 bases between them. Germline V gene sequence: CDR1 SEHNR, CDR2 FQNEAQ (reference sequence). The CDR3 loop reads CASSLNSGNQPQHF. The CDR3, as DNA: TGTGCCAGCAGCTTAAATAGTGGCAATCAGCCCCAGCATTTT.

V usage is TRBV18 and J usage is TRBJ2-6; D remains unclear. Deletions cut 3 bases from V and 0 bases from J, with 15 bases between. The CDR3 is 18 residues long. CDR1 and CDR2 (germline): KGHSH, LQKENI. CDR3 sequence reads: CASSPRRDFLSGANVLTF. The CDR3 DNA reads as TGTGCCAGCTCACCTCGTCGAGACTTTCTCTCTGGGGCCAACGTCCTGACTTTC.

V is TRBV7-8 and J is TRBJ2-1; D is possibly TRBD1 (6 bases). Looked up from germline, CDR1 is SGHVS and CDR2 is FQNEAQ. The V gene lost 5 bases and the J gene lost 7 bases, with 18 bases spanning the gap. The CDR3 runs to 15 residues. CDR3 coding DNA: TGTGCCAGCAGCCCTACAGGGTGGGTTGGTAATGAGCAGTTCTTC. Amino acid sequence: CASSPTGWVGNEQFF.

This chain connects TRBV2 to TRBJ2-1; 9 bases are a match to TRBD2. Unmatched junction bases numbered 3, after V lost 2 bases and J lost 4 bases. The CDR3 is made up of 15 amino acids. Germline V gives CDR1 SNHLY, CDR2 FYNNEI. DNA of the CDR3: TGTGCCAGCAGTGAAATAAGCGGGAGGTACAATGAGCAGTTCTTC. Translating it yields CASSEISGRYNEQFF. The full variable domain, rest sourced from reference TRBV2 and TRBJ2-1, is EPEVTQTPSHQVTQMGQEVILRCVPISNHLYFYWYRQILGQKVEFLVSFYNNEISEKSEIFDDQFSVERPDGSNFTLKIRSTKLEDSAMYFCASSEISGRYNEQFFGPGTRLTVL.

This chain links TRBV18 with TRBJ2-1, with 8 nucleotides matching TRBD2. The CDR3 has 16 residues. Germline V gives CDR1 KGHSH, CDR2 LQKENI. With V trimmed by 0 bases and J by 7 bases, 8 bases remained unmatched. CDR3 region: CASSPPAGGNGNEQFF. In DNA form, the CDR3 reads TGTGCCAGCTCACCACCGGCGGGAGGAAATGGGAATGAGCAGTTCTTC.

V gene TRBV4-2 combines with J gene TRBJ1-1, with D perhaps TRBD1 (5 bases). CDR1 and CDR2 (germline): LGHNA, YNFKEQ. The CDR3 runs 15 residues. Trimming took off 1 base at V and 5 bases at J, with 14 bases between the two ends. For the CDR3, the DNA is TGTGCCAGCAGCCAAGGATCGCAGGGAAAGACTGAAGCTTTCTTT. Translation gives CASSQGSQGKTEAFF.

The chain recombines TRBV18 with TRBJ1-2, with D tentatively TRBD1 (6 bases). The CDR3 contains 15 residues. Trimming pared 2 bases from V and 0 bases from J, leaving 10 bases between. From germline, CDR1 is KGHSH and CDR2 LQKENI. CDR3 protein: CASSPGRGPNYGYTF. In nucleotides, the CDR3 is TGTGCCAGCTCACCAGGCCGGGGGCCTAACTATGGCTACACCTTC.

The gene calls are TRBV27 and TRBJ1-4, with 12 positions matching TRBD1. The CDR3 has 17 residues. Trimming removed 8 bases from V and 3 bases from J; junction bases left unmatched: 10. Germline V gives CDR1 MNHEY, CDR2 SMNVEV (reference sequence). This chain's CDR3 is CASGPGQGAGANEKLFF. The CDR3 DNA reads TGTGCCAGCGGACCGGGACAGGGGGCTGGAGCTAATGAAAAACTGTTTTTT.

This clone occurred a few times. The V gene is TRBV19, the J gene TRBJ1-2; TRBD1 might be the D (6 bases). CDR3 size: 15 residues. From germline, CDR1 is LNHDA and CDR2 SQIVND (reference sequence). The germline V and J ends were trimmed by 6 bases and 4 bases, with 18 bases remaining between them. This CDR3 reads CASRPPGAEGYGYTF. The CDR3 DNA reads TGTGCCAGTAGGCCGCCGGGGGCAGAAGGCTATGGCTACACCTTC.

J is TRBJ1-1 and V is TRBV5-4, with 9 nucleotides matching TRBD1. Trimming cost V 4 bases and J 5 bases; bases outside gene matches: 12. CDR1 SGHNT and CDR2 YYREEE come from the germline V gene (reference sequence). The CDR3 has 16 amino acids. Here the CDR3 DNA reads TGTGCCAGCAGCCCTCCCGGACAGGGGATTGGGACTGAAGCTTTCTTT. This gives the protein CASSPPGQGIGTEAFF.

The J gene is TRBJ1-1, the V gene TRBV2; no definite D call. The CDR3 runs to 13 residues. Germline V CDR1 and CDR2: SNHLY, FYNNEI. Trimming shortened V by 3 bases and J by 5 bases, and 10 bases separated the two germline ends. The CDR3 region has the DNA TGTGCCAGCAGTGACCTACCTGGGACTGAAGCTTTCTTT. Translating it yields CASSDLPGTEAFF.

Notes on this clone: Other DNA sequences in this sample translate to the same CDR3. The chain couples TRBV19 to TRBJ2-2; D unresolved. CDR1 is LNHDA and CDR2 is SQIVND in the germline V gene (reference sequence). Trimming removed 5 bases from V and 1 base from J, with 5 bases in between. The length of the CDR3 is 13 residues. CDR3 protein: CASSGGNTGELFF. CDR3 in DNA: TGTGCCAGTAGTGGCGGGAACACCGGGGAGCTGTTTTTT.

This chain links TRBV2 with TRBJ1-4; 7 nucleotides line up with TRBD1. Germline loops: CDR1 SNHLY, CDR2 FYNNEI. The CDR3 has 13 amino acids. V lost 6 bases and J lost 3; bases outside the gene matches: 1. This chain's CDR3 is CASSGTANEKLFF. As DNA, the CDR3 is TGTGCCAGCAGCGGGACAGCTAATGAAAAACTGTTTTTT.